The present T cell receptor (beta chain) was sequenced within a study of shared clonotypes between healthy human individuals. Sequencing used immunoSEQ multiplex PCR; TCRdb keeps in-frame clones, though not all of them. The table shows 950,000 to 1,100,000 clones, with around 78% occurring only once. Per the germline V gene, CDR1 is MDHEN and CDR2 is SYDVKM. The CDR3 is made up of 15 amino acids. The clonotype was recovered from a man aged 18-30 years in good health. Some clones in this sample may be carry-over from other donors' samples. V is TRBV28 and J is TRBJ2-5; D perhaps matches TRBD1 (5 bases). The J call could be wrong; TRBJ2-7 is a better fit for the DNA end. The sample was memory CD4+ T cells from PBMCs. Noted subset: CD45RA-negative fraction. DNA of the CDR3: TGTGCCAGCAGTTTGGGTGGGGCGGACCCCTACGAGCAGTACTTC. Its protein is CASSLGGADPYEQYF.